The clone carrying this T cell receptor beta chain was detected a few times. The source of the sample is a study of early T cells in non-severe SARS-CoV-2 infection. TCRdb re-called the 5' RACE reads through MiXCR, storing one row per CDR3 protein. The profile shows about 92,000 distinct CDR3 sequences, 14% of them singletons. CDR3 length: 12 amino acids. Germline V lookup: CDR1 LNHDA, CDR2 SQIVND (reference sequence). The V and J ends lost 7 bases and 7 bases respectively, with 10 bases between them. The chain has TRBV19 and TRBJ2-2; D not resolved. The TCR sequence derives from an adult who was a healthcare worker with PCR-confirmed SARS-CoV-2 infection or an uninfected control (not recorded which). Sequenced: whole blood. For the CDR3, the DNA is TGTGCCAGTACCTTCACGAACGGGGAGCTGTTTTTT. This translates into CASTFTNGELFF.